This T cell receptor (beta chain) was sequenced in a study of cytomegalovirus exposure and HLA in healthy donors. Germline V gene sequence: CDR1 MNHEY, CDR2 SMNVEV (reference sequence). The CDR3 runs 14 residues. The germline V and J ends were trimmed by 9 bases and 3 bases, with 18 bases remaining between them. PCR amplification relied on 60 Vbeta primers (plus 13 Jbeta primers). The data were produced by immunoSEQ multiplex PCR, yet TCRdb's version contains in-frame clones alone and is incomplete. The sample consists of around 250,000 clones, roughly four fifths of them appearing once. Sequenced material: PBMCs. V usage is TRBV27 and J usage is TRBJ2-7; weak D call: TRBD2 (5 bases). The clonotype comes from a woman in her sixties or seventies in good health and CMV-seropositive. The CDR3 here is CASSLQRTLYEQYF. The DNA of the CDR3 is TGTGCCAGTTCCCTTCAGCGGACCCTCTACGAGCAGTACTTC.